This T cell receptor beta chain was sequenced for a study of T cell responses to AZD1222 COVID-19 vaccine. Study findings and constraints: No repertoire was sampled before or during the peak T cell response, only after it. Breadth and depth of Spike-specific TCRs rose after two AZD1222 doses. Among the donors, most were white British and more were female, and clonal diversity was possibly underestimated.

A word on this clone: What it binds is unknown.

TCRdb's table, derived via immunoSEQ multiplex PCR, lists solely in-frame clones and lacks some. The repertoire holds roughly 140,000 clones, with 90% to 95% as singletons. The CDR3 spans 16 residues. Per the germline V gene, CDR1 is SGHTA and CDR2 is FQGTGA. The V end was cut by 3 bases, the J end by 3 bases, with 14 bases between. The chain recombines TRBV7-3 with TRBJ2-2; D is possibly TRBD1 (5 bases). The sequencing here drew on peripheral blood, taken on day 0 of AZD1222 vaccination. The TCR originated in an adult in good health. The CDR3 sequence is CASSLFQGSYTGELFF. For the CDR3, the DNA is TGTGCCAGCAGCTTGTTTCAGGGATCCTACACCGGGGAGCTGTTTTTT.